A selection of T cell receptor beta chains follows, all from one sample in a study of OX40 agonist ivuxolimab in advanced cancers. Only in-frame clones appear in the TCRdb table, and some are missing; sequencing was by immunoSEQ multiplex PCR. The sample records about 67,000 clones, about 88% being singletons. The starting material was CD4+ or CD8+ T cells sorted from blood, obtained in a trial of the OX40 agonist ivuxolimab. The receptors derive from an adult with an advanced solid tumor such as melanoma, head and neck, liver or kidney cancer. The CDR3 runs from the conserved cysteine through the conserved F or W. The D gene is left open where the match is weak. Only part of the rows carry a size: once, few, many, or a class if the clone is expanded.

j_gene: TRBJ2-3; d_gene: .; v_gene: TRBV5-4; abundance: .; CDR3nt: TGTGCCAGCAGCCTGGGCGGGGGCAGCGCAGATACGCAGTATTTT; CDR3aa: CASSLGGGSADTQYF
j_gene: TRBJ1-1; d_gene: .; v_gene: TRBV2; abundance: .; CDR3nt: TGTGCCAGCAGGCTACTCTCCGGGGCTGAAGCTTTCTTT; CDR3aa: CASRLLSGAEAFF
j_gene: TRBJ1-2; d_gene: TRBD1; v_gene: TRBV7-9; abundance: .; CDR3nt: TGTGCCAGCAGCTACGAACCAGGGGGAAGGGGCTACACCTTC; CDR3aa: CASSYEPGGRGYTF
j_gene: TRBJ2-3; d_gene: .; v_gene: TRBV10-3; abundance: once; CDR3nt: TGTGCCATCACCGGGATCCTCACAGATACGCAGTATTTT; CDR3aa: CAITGILTDTQYF
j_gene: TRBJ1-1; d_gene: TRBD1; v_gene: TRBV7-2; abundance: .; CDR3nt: TGTGCCAGCAGCTCGGACAGGATGTCTGAAGCTTTCTTT; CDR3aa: CASSSDRMSEAFF
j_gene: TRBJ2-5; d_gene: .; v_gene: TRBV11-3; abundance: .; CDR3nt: TGTGCCAGCAGCTTAGGGTTCAGTACTCTAGAGACCCAGTACTTC; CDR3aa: CASSLGFSTLETQYF
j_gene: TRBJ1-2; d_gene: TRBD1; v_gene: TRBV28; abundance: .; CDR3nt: TGTGCCAGCAGTCTAAGACAGGGGCGAAAAGCTAACTATGGCTACACCTTC; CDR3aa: CASSLRQGRKANYGYTF
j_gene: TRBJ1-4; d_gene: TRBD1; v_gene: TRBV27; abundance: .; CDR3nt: TGTGCCAGCAGCCAGAACAGGGGGAGCGAAAAACTGTTTTTT; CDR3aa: CASSQNRGSEKLFF
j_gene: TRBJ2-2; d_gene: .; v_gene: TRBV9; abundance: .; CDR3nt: TGTGCCAGCACCCAGGCCCCCACCGGGGAGCTGTTTTTT; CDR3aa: CASTQAPTGELFF
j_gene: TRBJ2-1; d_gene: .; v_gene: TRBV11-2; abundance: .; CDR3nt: TGTGCCAGCAGCTTAGGGGGACATTCCTCCTACAATGAGCAGTTCTTC; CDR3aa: CASSLGGHSSYNEQFF
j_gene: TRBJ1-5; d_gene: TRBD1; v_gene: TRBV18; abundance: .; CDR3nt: TGTGCCAGCTCACCAGTCGGACAGGGAGCTGGTCAGCCCCAGCATTTT; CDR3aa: CASSPVGQGAGQPQHF
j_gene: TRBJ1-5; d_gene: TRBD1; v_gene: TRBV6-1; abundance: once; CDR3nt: TGTGCCAGCAGGGTGACAGGGTCAAGTAATCAGCCCCAGCATTTT; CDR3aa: CASRVTGSSNQPQHF
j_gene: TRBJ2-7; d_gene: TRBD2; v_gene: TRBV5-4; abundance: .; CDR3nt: TGTGCCAGCAGCTTGGACCCGGGAGGGCTTGGGAACGAGCAGTACTTC; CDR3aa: CASSLDPGGLGNEQYF
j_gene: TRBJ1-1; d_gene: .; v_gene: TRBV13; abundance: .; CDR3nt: TGTGCCAGCGGACGGCGGGAGAACACTGAAGCTTTCTTT; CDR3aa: CASGRRENTEAFF
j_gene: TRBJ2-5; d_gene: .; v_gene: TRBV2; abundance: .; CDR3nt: TGTGCCAGCAGTCTTGAGACCACAGGGTCGGAGACCCAGTACTTC; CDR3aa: CASSLETTGSETQYF
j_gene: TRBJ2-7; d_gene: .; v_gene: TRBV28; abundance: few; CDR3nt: TGTGCCAGCAGTTTAAGGGCTAGCGAGGGGCAGTACTTC; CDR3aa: CASSLRASEGQYF
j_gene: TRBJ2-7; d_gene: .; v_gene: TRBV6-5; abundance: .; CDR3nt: TGTGCCAGCAGTTACTCGAGCGGGCACTCCGAGCAGTACTTC; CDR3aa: CASSYSSGHSEQYF
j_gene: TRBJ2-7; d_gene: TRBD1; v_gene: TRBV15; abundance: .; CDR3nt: TGTGCCACCAGCAGGGCCGGGACAGTCTACGAGCAGTACTTC; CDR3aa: CATSRAGTVYEQYF
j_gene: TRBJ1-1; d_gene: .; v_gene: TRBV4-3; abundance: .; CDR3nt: TGCGCCAGCAGCCAAGATATGGGGGGTGACACTGAAGCTTTCTTT; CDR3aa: CASSQDMGGDTEAFF
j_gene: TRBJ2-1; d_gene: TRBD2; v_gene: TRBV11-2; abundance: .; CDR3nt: TGTGCCAGCAGCTTTTACGGGAGGTCCTACAATGAGCAGTTCTTC; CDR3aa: CASSFYGRSYNEQFF
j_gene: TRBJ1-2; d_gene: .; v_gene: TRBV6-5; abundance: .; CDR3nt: TGTGCCAGCAGTTCCCAGGGGATAGGCTACACCTTC; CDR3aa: CASSSQGIGYTF
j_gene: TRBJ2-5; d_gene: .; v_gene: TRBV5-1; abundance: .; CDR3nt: TGCGCCAGCAGCTCAGCGATTTTTGACAGACAAGAGACCCAGTACTTC; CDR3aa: CASSSAIFDRQETQYF
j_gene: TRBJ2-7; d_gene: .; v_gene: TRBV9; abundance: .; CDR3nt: TGTGCCAGCAGCCCCGGACCGGGACCCTCCTACGAGCAGTACTTC; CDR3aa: CASSPGPGPSYEQYF
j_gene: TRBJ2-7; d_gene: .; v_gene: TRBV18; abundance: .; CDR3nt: TGTGCCAGCTCACCACGCCAGGCGTATAGCTCCTACGAGCAGTACTTC; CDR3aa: CASSPRQAYSSYEQYF
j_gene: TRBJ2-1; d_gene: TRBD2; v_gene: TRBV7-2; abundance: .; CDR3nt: TGTGCCAGCAGCTTAGGGCTAGCGGGAGATGAGCAGTTCTTC; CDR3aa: CASSLGLAGDEQFF
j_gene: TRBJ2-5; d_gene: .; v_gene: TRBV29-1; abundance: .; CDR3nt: TGCAGCGTTGAAGAGGGCAGGACACAAGAGACCCAGTACTTC; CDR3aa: CSVEEGRTQETQYF
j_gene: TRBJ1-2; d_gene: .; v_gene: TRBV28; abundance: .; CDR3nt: TGTGCCAGCAGTTTAAGGGATGGCCTAGGCTATGGCTACACCTTC; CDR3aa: CASSLRDGLGYGYTF
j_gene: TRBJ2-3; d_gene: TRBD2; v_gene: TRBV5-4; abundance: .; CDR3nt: TGTGCCAGCAGCTTTGGTGGACTAGCGAGCACAGATACGCAGTATTTT; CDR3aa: CASSFGGLASTDTQYF
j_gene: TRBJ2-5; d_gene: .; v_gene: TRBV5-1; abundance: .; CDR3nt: TGCGCCAGCAGCCTTGGAGCGCTACAAGAGACCCAGTACTTC; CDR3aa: CASSLGALQETQYF
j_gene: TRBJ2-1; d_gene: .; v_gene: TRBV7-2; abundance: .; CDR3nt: TGCGCCAGCAGCCTGACCACCTCCTACAATGAGCAGTTCTTC; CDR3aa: CASSLTTSYNEQFF
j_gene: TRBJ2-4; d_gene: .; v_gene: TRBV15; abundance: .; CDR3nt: TGTGCCACCAGCAGCCGATTACAGGGCCGGAGGAACATTCAGTACTTC; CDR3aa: CATSSRLQGRRNIQYF
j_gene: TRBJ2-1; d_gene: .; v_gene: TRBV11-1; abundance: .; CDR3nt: TGTGCCAGCAGCTTAGCGCTGGGCGGCGCTAGCTCCTACAATGAGCAGTTCTTC; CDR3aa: CASSLALGGASSYNEQFF
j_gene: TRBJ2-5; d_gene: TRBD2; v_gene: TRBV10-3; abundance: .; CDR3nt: TGTGCCATCAGTGGTTCTAGCGGGAGTGGAGAGACCCAGTACTTC; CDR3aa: CAISGSSGSGETQYF
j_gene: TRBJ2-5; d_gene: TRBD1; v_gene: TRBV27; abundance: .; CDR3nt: TGTGCCAGCAGTTCACACCGGGACAGGGGGGAGACCCAGTACTTC; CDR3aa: CASSSHRDRGETQYF
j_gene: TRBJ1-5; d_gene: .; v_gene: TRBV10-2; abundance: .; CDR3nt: TGCGCCAGCAGTCCGAGGGGAAATCAGCCCCAGCATTTT; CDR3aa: CASSPRGNQPQHF
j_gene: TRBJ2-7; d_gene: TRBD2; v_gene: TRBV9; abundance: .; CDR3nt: TGTGCCAGCAGCGTAGATGCTAGCGGGAGTTCTGTCGAGCAGTACTTC; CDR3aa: CASSVDASGSSVEQYF
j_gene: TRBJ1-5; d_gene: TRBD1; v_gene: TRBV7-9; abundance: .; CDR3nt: TGTGCCAGCAGCTGGACAGGGGGCGATCAGCCCCAGCATTTT; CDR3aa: CASSWTGGDQPQHF
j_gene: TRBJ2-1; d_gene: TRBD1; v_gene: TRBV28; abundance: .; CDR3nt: TGTGCCAGCAGTCCAATCCTCCGGGACAGGCGTTATGAGCAGTTCTTC; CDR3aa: CASSPILRDRRYEQFF
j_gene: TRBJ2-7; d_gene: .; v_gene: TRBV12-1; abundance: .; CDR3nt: TGTGCCAGCAGCTTTGTGAATGGCAGGGGTTCCTACGAGCAGTACTTC; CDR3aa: CASSFVNGRGSYEQYF
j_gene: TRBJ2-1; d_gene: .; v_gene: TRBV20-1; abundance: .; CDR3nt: TGCAGTGCCAGTACCTACAATGAGCAGTTCTTC; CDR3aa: CSASTYNEQFF
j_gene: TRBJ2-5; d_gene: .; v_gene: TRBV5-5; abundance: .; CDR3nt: TGTGCCAGCAGCTTAGCCGATTTGGGGACCCAGTACTTC; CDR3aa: CASSLADLGTQYF
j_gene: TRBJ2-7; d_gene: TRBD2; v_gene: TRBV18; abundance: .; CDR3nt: TGTGCCAGCTCACCAACAGCGGGAGAATCCTACGAGCAGTACTTC; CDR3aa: CASSPTAGESYEQYF
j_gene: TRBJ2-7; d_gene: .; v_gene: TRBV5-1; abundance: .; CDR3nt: TGCGCCAGCAGTTTAGACAGGTTCGCCTACGAGCAGTACTTC; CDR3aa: CASSLDRFAYEQYF
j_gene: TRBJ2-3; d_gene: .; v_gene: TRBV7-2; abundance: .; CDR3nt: TGTGCCAGCAGCTTAGGACAGGTCACAGATACGCAGTATTTT; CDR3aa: CASSLGQVTDTQYF
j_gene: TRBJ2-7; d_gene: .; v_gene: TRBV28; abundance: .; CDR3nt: TGTGCCAGCAGTTTTTTGAGCCATACCTACGAGCAGTACTTC; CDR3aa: CASSFLSHTYEQYF
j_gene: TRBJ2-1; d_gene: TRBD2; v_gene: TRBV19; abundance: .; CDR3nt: TGTGCCAGTATACCTCGCGGGAGGCTCGATGAGCAGTTCTTC; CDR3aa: CASIPRGRLDEQFF
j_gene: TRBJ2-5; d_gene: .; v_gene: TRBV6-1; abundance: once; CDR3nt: TGTGCCAGCACGGCCAGATCAGAGACCCAGTACTTC; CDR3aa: CASTARSETQYF
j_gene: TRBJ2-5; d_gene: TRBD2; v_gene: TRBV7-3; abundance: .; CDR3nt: TGTGCCAGCAGCCCCGGTCTAGCGGGAGGCCAAGAGACCCAGTACTTC; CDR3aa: CASSPGLAGGQETQYF
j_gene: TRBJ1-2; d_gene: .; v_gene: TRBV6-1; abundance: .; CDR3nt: TGTGCCAGCAGTGATAACTATGGCTACACCTTC; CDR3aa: CASSDNYGYTF
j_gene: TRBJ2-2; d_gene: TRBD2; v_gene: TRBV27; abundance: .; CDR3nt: TGTGCCAGCACCCTTAGACTAGCGGGAGGTGTTAACACCGGGGAGCTGTTTTTT; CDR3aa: CASTLRLAGGVNTGELFF
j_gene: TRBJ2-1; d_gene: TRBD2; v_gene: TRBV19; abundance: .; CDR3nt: TGTGCCAGTAGTCGACTAGCGGCGACCTACAATGAGCAGTTCTTC; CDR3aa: CASSRLAATYNEQFF
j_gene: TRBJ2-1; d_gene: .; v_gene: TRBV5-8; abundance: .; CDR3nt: TGTGCCAGCAGCCCGAGTAGCGGTACCTACAATGAGCAGTTCTTC; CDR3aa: CASSPSSGTYNEQFF
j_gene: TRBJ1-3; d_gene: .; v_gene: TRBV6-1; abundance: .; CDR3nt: TGTGCCACAATGGGGACTGGAAACACCATATATTTT; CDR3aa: CATMGTGNTIYF
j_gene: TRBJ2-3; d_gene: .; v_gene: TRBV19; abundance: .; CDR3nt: TGTGCCAGTAGCGACCAGGGTTATCCAGATACGCAGTATTTT; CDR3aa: CASSDQGYPDTQYF
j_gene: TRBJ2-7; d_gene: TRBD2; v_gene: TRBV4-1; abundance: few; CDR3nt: TGCGCCAGCAGCCAAGACACTCGGGGGGGGACCTACGAGCAGTACTTC; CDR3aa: CASSQDTRGGTYEQYF